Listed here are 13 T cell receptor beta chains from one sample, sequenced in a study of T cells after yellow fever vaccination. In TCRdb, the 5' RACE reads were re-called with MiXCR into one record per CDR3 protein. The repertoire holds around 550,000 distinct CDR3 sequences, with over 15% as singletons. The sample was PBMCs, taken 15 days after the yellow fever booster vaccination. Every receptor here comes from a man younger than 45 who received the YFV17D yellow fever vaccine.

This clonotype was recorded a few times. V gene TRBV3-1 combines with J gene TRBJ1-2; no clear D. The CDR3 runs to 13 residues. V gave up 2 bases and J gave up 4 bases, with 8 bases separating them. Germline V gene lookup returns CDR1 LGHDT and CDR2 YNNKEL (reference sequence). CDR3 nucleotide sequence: TGTGCCAGCAGCCAATTCCAAGGCTATGGCTACACCTTC. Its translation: CASSQFQGYGYTF. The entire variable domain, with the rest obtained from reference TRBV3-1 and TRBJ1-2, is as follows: DTAVSQTPKYLVTQMGNDKSIKCEQNLGHDTMYWYKQDSKKFLKIMFSYNNKELIINETVPNRFSPKSPDKAHLNLHINSLELGDSAVYFCASSQFQGYGYTFGSGTRLTVV.

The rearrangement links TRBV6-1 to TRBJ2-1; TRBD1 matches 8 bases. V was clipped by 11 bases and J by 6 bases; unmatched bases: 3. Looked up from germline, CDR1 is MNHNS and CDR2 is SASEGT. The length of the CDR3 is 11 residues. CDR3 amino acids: CAGQGSNEQFF. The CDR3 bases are TGTGCCGGACAGGGCTCCAATGAGCAGTTCTTC.

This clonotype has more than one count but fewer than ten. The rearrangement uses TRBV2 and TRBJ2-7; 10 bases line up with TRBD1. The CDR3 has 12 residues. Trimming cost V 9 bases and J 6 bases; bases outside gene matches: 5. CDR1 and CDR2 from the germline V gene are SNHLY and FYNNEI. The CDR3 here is CASSGTGVEQYF. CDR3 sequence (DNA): TGTGCCAGTTCCGGGACAGGGGTCGAGCAGTACTTC.

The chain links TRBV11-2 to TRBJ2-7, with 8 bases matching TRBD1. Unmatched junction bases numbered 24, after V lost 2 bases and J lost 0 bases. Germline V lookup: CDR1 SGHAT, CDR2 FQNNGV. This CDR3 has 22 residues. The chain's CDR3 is CASSLYMTTGQVQLGLSYEQYF. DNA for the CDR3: TGTGCCAGCAGCTTATATATGACGACGGGACAGGTACAACTAGGACTCTCCTACGAGCAGTACTTC.

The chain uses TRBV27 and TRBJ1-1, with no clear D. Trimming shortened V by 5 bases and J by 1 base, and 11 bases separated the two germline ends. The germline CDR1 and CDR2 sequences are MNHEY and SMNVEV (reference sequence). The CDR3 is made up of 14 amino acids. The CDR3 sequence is CASSPPRANTEAFF. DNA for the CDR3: TGTGCCAGCAGTCCTCCTCGGGCGAACACTGAAGCTTTCTTT.

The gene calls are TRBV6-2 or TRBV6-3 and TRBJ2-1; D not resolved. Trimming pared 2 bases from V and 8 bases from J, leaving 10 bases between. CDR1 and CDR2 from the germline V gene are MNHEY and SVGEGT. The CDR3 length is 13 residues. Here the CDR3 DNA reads TGTGCCAGCAGTTACCAGCTCGGGTATGAGCAGTTCTTC. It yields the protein CASSYQLGYEQFF.

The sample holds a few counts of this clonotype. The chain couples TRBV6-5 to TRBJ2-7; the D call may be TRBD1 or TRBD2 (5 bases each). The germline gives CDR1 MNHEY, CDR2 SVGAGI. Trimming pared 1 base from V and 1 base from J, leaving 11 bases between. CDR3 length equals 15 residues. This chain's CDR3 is CASSYYPGQSYEQYF. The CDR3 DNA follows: TGTGCCAGCAGTTACTATCCGGGGCAGTCCTACGAGCAGTACTTC.

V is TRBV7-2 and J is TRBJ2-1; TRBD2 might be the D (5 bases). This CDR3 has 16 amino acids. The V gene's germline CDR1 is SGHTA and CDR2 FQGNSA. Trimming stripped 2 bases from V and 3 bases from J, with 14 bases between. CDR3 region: CASSLPGLSLYNEQFF. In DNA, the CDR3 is TGTGCCAGCAGCTTACCCGGACTTTCCCTCTACAATGAGCAGTTCTTC.

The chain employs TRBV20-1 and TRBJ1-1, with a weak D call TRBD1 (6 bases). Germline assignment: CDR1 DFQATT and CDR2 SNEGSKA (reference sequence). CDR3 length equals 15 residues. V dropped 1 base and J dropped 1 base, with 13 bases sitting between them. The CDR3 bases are TGCAGTGCTAGAGGACCCGGGACACAGAACACTGAAGCTTTCTTT. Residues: CSARGPGTQNTEAFF.

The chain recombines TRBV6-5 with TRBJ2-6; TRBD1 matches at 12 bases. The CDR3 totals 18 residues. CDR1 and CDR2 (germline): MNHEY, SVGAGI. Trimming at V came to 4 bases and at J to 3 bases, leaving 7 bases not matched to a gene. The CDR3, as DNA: TGTGCCAGCAGTTTCTTGGGACAGGGGGCGGATGGGGCCAACGTCCTGACTTTC. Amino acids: CASSFLGQGADGANVLTF.

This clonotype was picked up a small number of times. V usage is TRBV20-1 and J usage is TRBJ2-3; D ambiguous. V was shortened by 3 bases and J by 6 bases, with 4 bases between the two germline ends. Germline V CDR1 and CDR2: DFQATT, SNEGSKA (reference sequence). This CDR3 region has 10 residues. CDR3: CSARSDTQYF. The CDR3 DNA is TGCAGTGCTAGGTCTGATACGCAGTATTTT.

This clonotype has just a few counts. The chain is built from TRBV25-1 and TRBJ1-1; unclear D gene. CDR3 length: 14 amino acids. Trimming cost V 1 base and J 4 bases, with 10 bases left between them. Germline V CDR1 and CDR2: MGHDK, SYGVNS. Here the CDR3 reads CASSEFGGVTEAFF. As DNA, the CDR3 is TGTGCCAGCAGTGAATTTGGTGGAGTCACTGAAGCTTTCTTT.

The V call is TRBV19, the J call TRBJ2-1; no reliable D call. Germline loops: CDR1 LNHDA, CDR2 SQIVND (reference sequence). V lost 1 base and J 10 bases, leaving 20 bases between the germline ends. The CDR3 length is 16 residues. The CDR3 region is CASSIGRPPLRIEQFF. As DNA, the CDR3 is TGTGCCAGTAGTATAGGGCGCCCCCCGCTGAGAATCGAGCAGTTCTTC.